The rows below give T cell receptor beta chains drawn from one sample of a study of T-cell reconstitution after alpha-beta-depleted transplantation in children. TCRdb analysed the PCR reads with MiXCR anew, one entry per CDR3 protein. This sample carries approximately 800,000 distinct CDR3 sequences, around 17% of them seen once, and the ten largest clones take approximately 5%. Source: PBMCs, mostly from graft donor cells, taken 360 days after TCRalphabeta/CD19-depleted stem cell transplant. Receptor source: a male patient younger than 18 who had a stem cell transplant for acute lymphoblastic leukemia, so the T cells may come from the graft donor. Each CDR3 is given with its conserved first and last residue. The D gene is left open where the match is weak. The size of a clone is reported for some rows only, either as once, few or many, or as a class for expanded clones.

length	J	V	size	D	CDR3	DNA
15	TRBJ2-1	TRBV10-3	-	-	CAVRVSGHSNNEQFF	TGTGCCGTCCGTGTTAGCGGCCACTCTAACAATGAGCAGTTCTTC
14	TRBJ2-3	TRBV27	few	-	CASRVTGNTDTQYF	TGTGCCAGCAGGGTTACAGGGAACACAGATACGCAGTATTTT
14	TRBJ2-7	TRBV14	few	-	CASSPPGRLYEQYF	TGTGCCAGCAGCCCCCCCGGTAGACTCTACGAGCAGTACTTC
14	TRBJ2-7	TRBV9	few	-	CASSAGDFVYEQYF	TGTGCCAGCAGCGCAGGGGATTTCGTCTACGAGCAGTACTTC
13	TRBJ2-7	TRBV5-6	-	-	CASSLDGYYEQYF	TGTGCCAGCAGCTTGGACGGATACTACGAGCAGTACTTC
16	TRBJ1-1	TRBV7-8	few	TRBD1	CASSGAGRGMNTEAFF	TGTGCCAGCAGCGGGGCGGGCAGGGGGATGAACACTGAAGCTTTCTTT
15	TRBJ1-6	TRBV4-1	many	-	CASSQEGILNSPLHF	TGCGCCAGCAGCCAAGAGGGGATCCTTAATTCACCCCTCCACTTT
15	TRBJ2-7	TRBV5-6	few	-	CASTPRGQGGLEQYF	TGTGCCAGCACCCCTCGGGGGCAGGGAGGCCTCGAGCAGTACTTC
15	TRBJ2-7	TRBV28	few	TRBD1	CASSSHRGPSYEQYF	TGTGCCAGCAGTTCCCACAGGGGGCCGTCCTACGAGCAGTACTTC
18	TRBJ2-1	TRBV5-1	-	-	CASSLAGGAYKSYNEQFF	TGCGCCAGCAGCTTGGCCGGGGGCGCCTACAAATCCTACAATGAGCAGTTCTTC
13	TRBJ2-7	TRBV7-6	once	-	CASSSPGRDLQYF	TGTGCCAGCAGCTCCCCCGGACGGGACTTGCAGTACTTC
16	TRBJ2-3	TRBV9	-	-	CASSVDAGSNTDTQYF	TGTGCCAGCAGCGTAGATGCGGGGAGCAACACAGATACGCAGTATTTT
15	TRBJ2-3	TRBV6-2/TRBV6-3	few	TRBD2	CASSYPGRAPDTQYF	TGTGCCAGCAGTTACCCCGGGAGGGCCCCAGATACGCAGTATTTT
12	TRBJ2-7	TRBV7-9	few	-	CASSNDHYEQYF	TGTGCCAGCAGCAATGACCATTACGAGCAGTACTTC
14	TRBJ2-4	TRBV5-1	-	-	CASSLRGPGYIQYF	TGCGCCAGCAGCTTGCGGGGGCCGGGGTACATTCAGTACTTC